One and the same sample provided the 21 T cell receptor beta chains below, sequenced in a study of cytomegalovirus exposure and HLA in healthy donors. 13 Jbeta primers and 60 Vbeta primers were used for the PCR. The data were produced by immunoSEQ multiplex PCR, yet TCRdb's version contains in-frame clones alone and is incomplete. The sample comprises 110,000 or so clones, about 78% of which are singletons, and 1% to 1.5% rests with the top ten. Sample: PBMCs. The receptors originated from a man aged 30-40 years in good health and CMV-seronegative.

CDR3 protein: CASSVATTDTQYF. The CDR3 region has the DNA TGTGCCAGCAGCGTAGCTACGACAGATACGCAGTATTTT. The chain joins TRBV9 to TRBJ2-3; the D is unclear. The CDR3 has 13 residues. V lost 0 bases and J 3 bases, leaving 5 bases between the germline ends. Germline CDR1 reads SGDLS; CDR2 reads YYNGEE.

V gene TRBV10-1 combines with J gene TRBJ2-5; 8 bases agree with TRBD1. This CDR3 comprises 14 residues. V shed 8 bases, J shed 3 bases, and the junction held 8 bases outside the gene matches. Looked up from germline, CDR1 is WNHNN and CDR2 is SYGVQD (reference sequence). CDR3 nucleotides: TGCGCCAGCCCCTCAGGGACAGGTGAAGAGACCCAGTACTTC. This gives the protein CASPSGTGEETQYF.

This chain connects TRBV27 to TRBJ2-2, with TRBD1 matching over 8 bases. Trimming at V came to 0 bases and at J to 3 bases, leaving 9 bases not matched to a gene. This CDR3 contains 18 residues. The V gene's germline CDR1 is MNHEY and CDR2 SMNVEV (reference sequence). DNA of the CDR3: TGTGCCAGCAGTTTATCATTAGGACAGGGTTTTTACACCGGGGAGCTGTTTTTT. Its translation: CASSLSLGQGFYTGELFF.

V gene TRBV2 combines with J gene TRBJ1-5; D possibly corresponds to TRBD1 (6 bases). The V and J ends lost 5 bases and 2 bases respectively, with 13 bases between them. CDR1 and CDR2 from the germline V gene are SNHLY and FYNNEI. CDR3 length equals 15 residues. CDR3 nucleotide sequence: TGTGCCAGCAGTCACAGGGCCTCGGGCAATCAGCCCCAGCATTTT. It translates to CASSHRASGNQPQHF.

As for this clone: Other DNA sequences from this sample encode an identical CDR3 as well. The chain combines TRBV18 with TRBJ1-1; TRBD1 might be the D (6 bases). The CDR3 sequence is 14 residues long. Germline loops: CDR1 KGHSH, CDR2 LQKENI. V lost 5 bases, J lost 2 bases, and 12 bases lay in between. CDR3 in DNA: TGTGCCAGCTCATCGACCGGGACAAACACTGAAGCTTTCTTT. Translation: CASSSTGTNTEAFF. The full variable domain, completed using reference TRBV18 and TRBJ1-1, is NAGVMQNPRHLVRRRGQEARLRCSPMKGHSHVYWYRQLPEEGLKFMVYLQKENIIDESGMPKERFSAEFPKEGPSILRIQQVVRGDSAAYFCASSSTGTNTEAFFGQGTRLTVV.

The V and J genes are TRBV19 and TRBJ2-6, with 7 bases that match TRBD1. Per germline, CDR1 LNHDA and CDR2 SQIVND (reference sequence). V was pared by 8 bases and J by 0 bases, with 7 bases of the junction left unmatched. The CDR3 has 16 amino acids. The CDR3 DNA reads as TGTGCCAGTTCCCGGGACAGAGGCTCTGGGGCCAACGTCCTGACTTTC. This gives the protein CASSRDRGSGANVLTF.

The chain recombines TRBV4-3 with TRBJ2-3, with 12 bases that match TRBD2. Germline-derived CDR1 and CDR2 are LGHNA and YSLEER. The trim removed 3 bases at V and 3 bases at J, leaving 4 bases unmatched. The CDR3 is 16 residues long. The CDR3 protein is CASSHRTSGDTDTQYF. The CDR3 DNA reads as TGCGCCAGCAGCCATAGGACTAGCGGGGATACAGATACGCAGTATTTT.

The rearrangement uses TRBV19 and TRBJ1-1; 8 bases agree with TRBD1. This CDR3 is 14 amino acids long. Trimming took 6 bases from V and 1 from J; bases not matched to a gene: 4. From germline, CDR1 is LNHDA and CDR2 SQIVND (reference sequence). The CDR3 protein is CASRLGQGNTEAFF. The CDR3 region has the DNA TGTGCCAGTAGGCTAGGACAGGGGAACACTGAAGCTTTCTTT.

Only a few counts were recorded for this clone. This sequence joins TRBV28 and TRBJ1-4; D remains unclear. Trimming stripped 8 bases from V and 1 base from J, with 11 bases between. Germline CDR1 reads MDHEN; CDR2 reads SYDVKM. The CDR3 runs to 14 residues. CDR3 loop: CASLGRETNEKLFF. Here the CDR3 DNA reads TGTGCCAGCCTAGGCCGAGAAACTAATGAAAAACTGTTTTTT.

The chain recombines TRBV6-4 with TRBJ2-7; 12 bases agree with TRBD2. The germline V gene encodes CDR1 MRHNA and CDR2 SNTAGT. The CDR3 covers 15 residues. Trimming cost V 6 bases and J 4 bases; bases outside gene matches: 7. The CDR3 protein is CASSLAGGPGYEQYF. CDR3 DNA sequence: TGTGCCAGCAGCCTAGCGGGAGGGCCGGGTTACGAGCAGTACTTC.

This chain joins TRBV14 and TRBJ2-1; 7 bases align to TRBD2. With 4 bases clipped from V and 2 bases from J, the junction kept 5 bases outside the gene matches. This CDR3 comprises 15 residues. Germline V gene data show CDR1 as SGHDN and CDR2 as FVKESK. In DNA, the CDR3 is TGTGCCAGCAGCCTCCTAGCGGCTCCCTACAATGAGCAGTTCTTC. Translating it yields CASSLLAAPYNEQFF.

This clone was recorded once. The chain joins TRBV9 to TRBJ2-5; 8 bases line up with TRBD1. Trimming at V came to 4 bases and at J to 0 bases, leaving 8 bases not matched to a gene. The CDR3 consists of 16 residues. Germline V CDR1 and CDR2: SGDLS, YYNGEE. CDR3 protein: CASSPGTGGYQETQYF. CDR3 coding DNA: TGTGCCAGCAGCCCCGGGACAGGTGGTTACCAAGAGACCCAGTACTTC.

The rearrangement links TRBV27 to TRBJ2-6; 10 bases match TRBD1. The CDR3 covers 24 residues. Germline CDR1 reads MNHEY; CDR2 reads SMNVEV (reference sequence). Trimming removed 3 bases from V and 2 bases from J; junction bases left unmatched: 25. DNA of the CDR3: TGTGCCAGCAGTTTCTTCTTTGCGGGGACAGGGGATACGGGAGAAGCTCCTGGGGCCAACGTCCTGACTTTC. Its protein product is CASSFFFAGTGDTGEAPGANVLTF.

The J gene is TRBJ1-1, the V gene TRBV25-1; TRBD1 matches 7 bases. The CDR3 spans 12 residues. Trimming cost V 3 bases and J 8 bases; bases outside gene matches: 3. The V gene's germline CDR1 is MGHDK and CDR2 SYGVNS. The CDR3 loop is CASSDRDREAFF. The CDR3 nucleotides are TGTGCCAGCAGTGACCGGGACAGAGAAGCTTTCTTT. Looking up the rest from reference TRBV25-1 and TRBJ1-1 gives the full variable domain: EADIYQTPRYLVIGTGKKITLECSQTMGHDKMYWYQQDPGMELHLIHYSYGVNSTEKGDLSSESTVSRIRTEHFPLTLESARPSHTSQYLCASSDRDREAFFGQGTRLTVV.

This sequence joins TRBV9 and TRBJ2-1; TRBD2 is a possible D gene (7 bases). The V end lost 3 bases, the J end lost 5 bases, and 24 bases lay between the germline ends. Germline V gene lookup returns CDR1 SGDLS and CDR2 YYNGEE. The CDR3 runs to 18 residues. CDR3 residues: CASSALNRGASGHNEQFF. In DNA form, the CDR3 reads TGTGCCAGCAGCGCACTCAACCGGGGGGCTAGCGGACACAATGAGCAGTTCTTC.

This clone was detected only a few times. The rearrangement uses TRBV5-4 and TRBJ1-1, with unresolved D. The CDR3 extends over 14 amino acids. V lost 2 bases to trimming and J lost 0 bases, with 8 bases between them. Germline V gene sequence: CDR1 SGHNT, CDR2 YYREEE (reference sequence). For the CDR3, the DNA is TGTGCCAGCAGCTTCTACAGCATGAACACTGAAGCTTTCTTT. Residues: CASSFYSMNTEAFF.

Points on this clone: The junction shows a germline mismatch at one end, possibly a read error. The J gene is TRBJ1-3, the V gene TRBV29-1; 7 bases align to TRBD1. CDR3 length: 14 amino acids. The germline CDR1 and CDR2 sequences are SQVTM and ANQGSEA. In DNA form, the CDR3 reads TGCAGCGCTGAAGGACAGGAAACTGGAAACACCATATATTTT. It yields the protein CSAEGQETGNTIYF.

The V call is TRBV13, the J call TRBJ2-5, with TRBD2 as a possible D gene (5 bases). V lost 5 bases and J lost 2, with 9 bases in between. The CDR3 spans 13 residues. CDR1 and CDR2 (germline): PRHDT, FYEKMQ (reference sequence). This CDR3 reads CASSPSGQETQYF. The CDR3, as DNA: TGTGCCAGCAGCCCCAGCGGTCAAGAGACCCAGTACTTC.

This clone was observed a few times. The rearrangement joins TRBV25-1 to TRBJ1-2; no firm D call. Germline loops: CDR1 MGHDK, CDR2 SYGVNS. V was clipped by 6 bases and J by 2 bases, with 16 bases between them. This CDR3 spans 15 amino acids. DNA of the CDR3: TGTGCCAGCAGCGAACCCGGGAGAATGAACTATGGCTACACCTTC. As protein: CASSEPGRMNYGYTF.

This sequence joins TRBV4-3 and TRBJ1-5, with 8 bases fitting TRBD1. Unmatched junction bases numbered 6, after V lost 3 bases and J lost 5 bases. The CDR3 contains 15 residues. Per the germline V gene, CDR1 is LGHNA and CDR2 is YSLEER. CDR3 in DNA: TGCGCCAGCAGCCAGGACAGGGACGCCTATCAGCCCCAGCATTTT. Its protein is CASSQDRDAYQPQHF.

The chain carries TRBV6-5 and TRBJ1-1; possible D gene TRBD1, 5 bases. This CDR3 contains 14 residues. Deletions cut 5 bases from V and 0 bases from J, with 10 bases between. Germline loops: CDR1 MNHEY, CDR2 SVGAGI. The CDR3 coding sequence is TGTGCCAGCAGTGAAACCAGGGTGAACACTGAAGCTTTCTTT. Protein product: CASSETRVNTEAFF.